This is a list of T cell receptor beta chains from one sample in a study of cytomegalovirus exposure and HLA in healthy donors. Clones were read by immunoSEQ multiplex PCR, and TCRdb kept only the in-frame ones, dropping some. The table shows around 120,000 clones, with 55% to 65% occurring only once. What was sequenced was PBMCs. These receptors came from a woman in her thirties or forties in good health and CMV-seropositive. Each CDR3 is given with its conserved first and last residue. A D gene is named only where the DNA matches it firmly. For some rows the clone size is stated as once, few or many, or as a class when expanded; others skip it.

j_call,v_call,d_call,clone_size,cdr3_aa
TRBJ2-7,TRBV19,TRBD1,few,CASSPGQGVYEQYF
TRBJ2-3,TRBV5-1,NA,NA,CASSLGGETDTQYF
TRBJ1-1,TRBV19,NA,NA,CASSDNRGTEAFF
TRBJ2-2,TRBV5-8,NA,NA,CASSYLGEVANTGELFF
TRBJ2-7,TRBV30,NA,NA,CAGSEGYEQYF
TRBJ2-5,TRBV7-9,NA,once,CASSSTTGQETQYF
TRBJ2-5,TRBV7-9,NA,NA,CASSLSTGETQYF
TRBJ2-5,TRBV9,TRBD1,once,CASSVTGGILETQYF
TRBJ2-1,TRBV7-2,NA,NA,CASSLVTGASEQFF
TRBJ2-1,TRBV25-1,TRBD1,NA,CASQAPGQGVNEQFF
TRBJ1-2,TRBV27,NA,few,CASSFTGVDGYTF
TRBJ2-1,TRBV19,TRBD2,NA,CASTQRLAGAYNEQFF
TRBJ2-3,TRBV10-3,NA,NA,CAISVRVEDTQYF
TRBJ2-7,TRBV5-1,TRBD1,once,CASSQATDRGDEQYF
TRBJ2-2,TRBV7-8,TRBD1,few,CASRPTRTGETGELFF
TRBJ2-1,TRBV18,TRBD2,NA,CASSPQAGDYNEQFF
TRBJ1-5,TRBV7-2,NA,NA,CASSLVIQGYSNQPQHF
TRBJ2-3,TRBV4-2,TRBD2,NA,CASSQATSGREADTQYF
TRBJ2-3,TRBV27,NA,few,CASSLSVGPSTDTQYF
TRBJ1-1,TRBV20-1,NA,NA,CSARPGTEAFF
TRBJ1-2,TRBV16,NA,NA,CASSQGGTRLAGFYGYTF
TRBJ2-7,TRBV29-1,TRBD2,NA,CSVETSGFSYEQYF
TRBJ1-1,TRBV7-9,TRBD1,NA,CASSVGQPGYTEAFF
TRBJ2-5,TRBV27,TRBD2,few,CASSSRLVAGEKQETQYF
TRBJ2-7,TRBV9,NA,few,CASSVGGDSSYEQYF
TRBJ2-7,TRBV7-2,NA,few,CASSLDRVLAYEQYF
TRBJ2-7,TRBV4-1,NA,once,CASSQEGRGIEQYF
TRBJ1-2,TRBV7-2,NA,NA,CASSRAPTGPNYGYTF
TRBJ1-3,TRBV28,TRBD1,NA,CASSYTGGHSGSTIYF
TRBJ2-1,TRBV15,TRBD2,NA,CATSRDPSGNNEQFF
TRBJ2-3,TRBV30,NA,once,CAWRLAGPTDTQYF
TRBJ1-1,TRBV19,TRBD1,NA,CASSIDPSGTGAKAFF
TRBJ1-1,TRBV27,NA,NA,CASSLWLRTEAFF
TRBJ2-3,TRBV4-2,NA,NA,CASSPNSGTDTQYF
TRBJ1-5,TRBV2,NA,NA,CASSAGNQPQHF